These T cell receptor beta chains were read from a single sample in a study of blood T cell repertoires in COVID-19. The method was immunoSEQ multiplex PCR; TCRdb's version includes in-frame clones alone and lacks a portion of them. The profile covers just under 60,000 clones, with around 88% appearing a single time and about 4.3% taken by the ten largest. Sequenced sample: peripheral blood. The source of these receptors is a man between 60 and 70 years old with acute or convalescent COVID-19. Both conserved end residues are part of each CDR3. Each record gives: V gene, clone size, D gene, J gene, CDR3 DNA, CDR3 protein. The D gene is left open where the match is weak. Part of the rows lack a size; the others show once, few, many or a class for expanded clones.

TRBV7-9	few	TRBD1	TRBJ2-2	TGTGCCAGCAGACCCACAGGGGCCCGTCCGAACACCGGGGAGCTGTTTTTT	CASRPTGARPNTGELFF
TRBV27	.	.	TRBJ1-2	TGTGCCAGCAGTTACAATTATCCGTGGGGCTACACCTTC	CASSYNYPWGYTF
TRBV28	once	TRBD1	TRBJ2-2	TGTGCCAGCAGTTCCGGACAGGGCGGCGGGGAGCTGTTTTTT	CASSSGQGGGELFF
TRBV12-3/TRBV12-4	.	.	TRBJ2-7	TGTGCCAGCAGACGGGACTCCTTCTACGAGCAGTACTTC	CASRRDSFYEQYF
TRBV5-1	.	.	TRBJ2-1	TGCGCCAGCAGCCAACAGGGCAATGAGCAGTTCTTC	CASSQQGNEQFF
TRBV5-1	.	TRBD1	TRBJ1-3	TGCGCCAGCAGCTCCGGGCCAGGACAGGGTGGAAACACCATATATTTT	CASSSGPGQGGNTIYF
TRBV11-2	once	TRBD2	TRBJ2-1	TGTGCCAGCAGCCATCCTATGACCGGGACTAGCGGGAGAAATGAGCAGTTCTTC	CASSHPMTGTSGRNEQFF
TRBV30	.	TRBD2	TRBJ2-7	TGTGCCTGGAGTGGAGATATAGCGGGATACGACTTTTACGAGCAGTACTTC	CAWSGDIAGYDFYEQYF
TRBV6-5	.	.	TRBJ1-4	TGTGCCAGCAGTCGGGCAGGGATTAATGGAGAAAAACTGTTTTTT	CASSRAGINGEKLFF
TRBV28	.	.	TRBJ2-7	TGTGCCAGCAGTTTAATCAGGATCGACGAGCAGTACTTC	CASSLIRIDEQYF
TRBV11-2	.	.	TRBJ2-7	TGTGCCAGCAGCTTAGGTGGCTTCGAGCAGTACTTC	CASSLGGFEQYF
TRBV30	.	.	TRBJ1-5	TGTGCCTGGAGTGTCCTCCGAGGGGGAGGCAATCAGCCCCAGCATTTT	CAWSVLRGGGNQPQHF
TRBV5-1	.	.	TRBJ2-1	TGCGCCAGCAGTTTTACAGGGAGCTCCTACAATGAGCAGTTCTTC	CASSFTGSSYNEQFF
TRBV30	.	TRBD2	TRBJ2-5	TGTGCCTGGAGTGCAGGACTAGCGGAAGGAGAGACCCAGTACTTC	CAWSAGLAEGETQYF
TRBV6-5	.	.	TRBJ2-3	TGTGCCAGCAGTTTAACGGGAGAAGGCACAGATACGCAGTATTTT	CASSLTGEGTDTQYF
TRBV29-1	.	.	TRBJ1-1	TGCAGCGTTGAGAATACCCCGGTCGGTCTAACTGAAGCTTTCTTT	CSVENTPVGLTEAFF
TRBV5-1	.	.	TRBJ2-2	TGCGCCAGCAGCTTGGATTTAGTAGCCGGGGAGCTGTTTTTT	CASSLDLVAGELFF
TRBV18	.	.	TRBJ2-2	TGTGCCAGCTCACCTGTACAGACGAACACCGGGGAGCTGTTTTTT	CASSPVQTNTGELFF
TRBV2	.	TRBD1	TRBJ2-7	TGTGCCAGCAGCTTTGGGGACAGGGGCGAGCAGTACTTC	CASSFGDRGEQYF
TRBV29-1	.	.	TRBJ1-2	TGCAGCGTTGAAGGCAGGGGAGTTTTTTATGGCTACACCTTC	CSVEGRGVFYGYTF
TRBV4-1	.	TRBD2	TRBJ2-4	TGCGCCAGCAGCTCAAGCGGGGTAACGGGACGGAGCAAAAACATTCAGTACTTC	CASSSSGVTGRSKNIQYF
TRBV3-1/TRBV3-2	.	.	TRBJ2-2	TGTGCCAGCAGCCAAGGGGCTGGACAGGGGGAGCTGTTTTTT	CASSQGAGQGELFF
TRBV4-2	.	TRBD1	TRBJ2-5	TGTGCCAGCAGCCCCCTGGATAGGGCAGGGGGCGTAGAGACCCAGTACTTC	CASSPLDRAGGVETQYF
TRBV15	medium-sized	TRBD1	TRBJ2-7	TGTGCCACCAGTGACAGGGAACCCTACGAGCAGTACTTC	CATSDREPYEQYF
TRBV28	.	.	TRBJ2-5	TGTGCCAGCAGTTCGACAGATTCGGAGACCCAGTACTTC	CASSSTDSETQYF
TRBV29-1	.	TRBD1	TRBJ1-1	TGCAGCGTGCTACAGGGGATGAACACTGAAGCTTTCTTT	CSVLQGMNTEAFF
TRBV5-1	.	.	TRBJ2-1	TGCGCCAGCAGACAGGTAGTGGCGCTCAATGAGCAGTTCTTC	CASRQVVALNEQFF
TRBV10-2	few	TRBD1	TRBJ2-2	TGCGCCAGCCTCCGGGACAGCCACACCGGGGAGCTGTTTTTT	CASLRDSHTGELFF
TRBV19	.	.	TRBJ2-5	TGTGCCAGTAGTATAATAGCGGAGGGGGGGGCCCAGTACTTC	CASSIIAEGGAQYF
TRBV29-1	.	.	TRBJ2-5	TGCAGCGTTGGTGCGCGGGAGACCCAGTACTTC	CSVGARETQYF
TRBV4-1	few	.	TRBJ1-4	TGCGCCAGCAGCCATCCCTCCCAACTTGCAACTAATGAAAAACTGTTTTTT	CASSHPSQLATNEKLFF
TRBV5-1	.	.	TRBJ1-1	TGCGCCAGCAGCCCGGACAGCGGGAACACTGAAGCTTTCTTT	CASSPDSGNTEAFF
TRBV10-1	.	.	TRBJ2-2	TGCGCCAGCAGTGGGGGGCTAACCGATCTAAAAAATCAGAACACCGGGGAGCTGTTTTTT	CASSGGLTDLKNQNTGELFF
TRBV7-2	.	TRBD2	TRBJ2-3	TGTGCCAGCAGCTCCGTGGTGGCTAGCGGGACGGGAGATACGCAGTATTTT	CASSSVVASGTGDTQYF
TRBV2	.	TRBD2	TRBJ2-1	TGTGCCAGCAGAGGACTAGCGGGAGCGGGGTACAATGAGCAGTTCTTC	CASRGLAGAGYNEQFF
TRBV4-1	.	TRBD1	TRBJ2-7	TGCGCCAGCAGCCAAGGCGTAGGACAGGGGGTCTCCTACGAGCAGTACTTC	CASSQGVGQGVSYEQYF
TRBV5-1	.	.	TRBJ1-5	TGCGCCAGCGCGGGACCATTACGGCAGAGACAACCATATAGCAATCAGCCCCAGCATTTT	CASAGPLRQRQPYSNQPQHF
TRBV28	.	.	TRBJ1-5	TGTGCCAGCAACACAATAAATCAGCCCCAGCATTTT	CASNTINQPQHF
TRBV11-2	once	.	TRBJ1-1	TGTGCCAGCAGCCCGTATGGGGGGGGGAGGACTGAAGCTTTCTTT	CASSPYGGGRTEAFF
TRBV5-1	.	TRBD1	TRBJ2-3	TGCGCCAGCAGCCTGCGGACAGGGGGCGCATCAGATACGCAGTATTTT	CASSLRTGGASDTQYF